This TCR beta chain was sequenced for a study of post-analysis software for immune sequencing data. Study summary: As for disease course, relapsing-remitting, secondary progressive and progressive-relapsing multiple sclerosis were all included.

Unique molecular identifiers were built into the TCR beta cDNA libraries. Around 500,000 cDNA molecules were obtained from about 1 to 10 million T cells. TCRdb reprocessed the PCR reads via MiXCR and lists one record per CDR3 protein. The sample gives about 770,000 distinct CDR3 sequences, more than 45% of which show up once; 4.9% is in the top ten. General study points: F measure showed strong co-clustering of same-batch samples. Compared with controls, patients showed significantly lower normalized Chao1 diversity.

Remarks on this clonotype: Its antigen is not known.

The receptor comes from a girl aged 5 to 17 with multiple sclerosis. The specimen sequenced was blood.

The CDR3 DNA reads TGCGCCAGCAGCCAAGACGTAGGGCCCGAGCAGTACTTC. It yields the protein CASSQDVGPEQYF. This rearrangement joins TRBV4-3 to TRBJ2-4; no clear D. The better agreement between TRBJ2-7 and the DNA end casts doubt on the J call. This CDR3 comprises 13 residues. CDR1 and CDR2 from the germline V gene are LGHNA and YSLEER.